These T cell receptor beta chains were read from a single sample in a study of shared clonotypes between healthy human individuals. Profiling relied on immunoSEQ multiplex PCR, and the TCRdb table lists in-frame clones only, not all of them. This sample carries about 360,000 clones, around 67% of them seen once, and the ten largest clones take about 10%. The sequenced sample was memory CD4+ T cells sorted from blood. The receptor source for this set is a man aged 25 to 40 in good health. CDR3s include the opening cysteine and the closing phenylalanine or tryptophan. A D gene is named only where the DNA matches it firmly. Clone size is stated in some rows and not others, as once, few, many or a class when expanded.

j_call d_call clone_size v_call cdr3_aa cdr3_nt
TRBJ2-7 . once TRBV6-6 CASSYSFAYEQYF TGTGCCAGCAGTTACAGTTTTGCCTACGAGCAGTACTTC
TRBJ2-5 . . TRBV18 CASSPPAADKMTQYF TGTGCCAGCTCACCACCGGCGGCAGATAAAATGACCCAGTACTTC
TRBJ1-2 . . TRBV28 CASSLGQGRSYGYTF TGTGCCAGCAGTTTAGGCCAGGGAAGGAGCTATGGCTACACCTTC
TRBJ1-5 TRBD1 few TRBV28 CASSAGTGGPNQPQHF TGTGCCAGCAGTGCGGGGACAGGGGGCCCTAATCAGCCCCAGCATTTT
TRBJ2-1 TRBD1 . TRBV5-6 CASSSPGQLSSYNEQFF TGTGCCAGCAGCTCTCCGGGACAGCTGAGCTCCTACAATGAGCAGTTCTTC
TRBJ1-4 TRBD1 . TRBV23-1 CASSQKDRVEATNEKLFF TGCGCCAGCAGTCAAAAGGACAGGGTCGAGGCAACTAATGAAAAACTGTTTTTT
TRBJ2-2 . . TRBV25-1 CASKARVGTGELFF TGTGCCAGCAAGGCTCGAGTGGGCACCGGGGAGCTGTTTTTT
TRBJ2-5 . . TRBV9 CASSVDSRRGTQYF TGTGCCAGCAGCGTAGATAGCCGCCGCGGGACCCAGTACTTC
TRBJ2-2 . . TRBV18 CASSQGQNTGELFF TGTGCCAGCTCACAAGGACAGAACACCGGGGAGCTGTTTTTT
TRBJ2-2 . . TRBV5-1 CASSPVEARPGELFF TGCGCCAGCAGCCCGGTTGAAGCGCGGCCCGGGGAGCTGTTTTTT
TRBJ1-5 TRBD1 few TRBV7-8 CASSLEAGQGSFGDQPQHF TGTGCCAGCAGCTTAGAAGCGGGACAGGGAAGTTTCGGCGATCAGCCCCAGCATTTT
TRBJ2-1 TRBD2 once TRBV27 CASSLVGGRLSSSYNEQFF TGTGCCAGCAGTTTAGTCGGGGGGAGGCTATCGAGCTCCTACAATGAGCAGTTCTTC
TRBJ1-5 . few TRBV7-2 CASSLGGSGAQHF TGTGCCAGCAGCTTAGGCGGTAGCGGCGCCCAGCATTTT
TRBJ2-5 . . TRBV12-2 CASRLGTMKETQYF TGTGCAAGTCGCTTAGGGACTATGAAAGAGACCCAGTACTTC
TRBJ1-4 . . TRBV14 CASSPTRGSNEKLFF TGTGCCAGCAGCCCGACCAGGGGATCTAATGAAAAACTGTTTTTT
TRBJ1-2 . . TRBV28 CASSPAQAGVRGYTF TGTGCCAGCAGTCCCGCCCAAGCAGGGGTACGAGGCTACACCTTC
TRBJ1-5 . . TRBV11-2 CASSLDLNQPQHF TGTGCCAGCAGCTTAGATTTAAATCAGCCCCAGCATTTT
TRBJ1-1 TRBD1 . TRBV5-1 CASSLTTGKAFF TGCGCCAGCAGCTTGACGACAGGGAAAGCTTTCTTT
TRBJ2-3 . . TRBV9 CASGGQLSTDTQYF TGTGCCAGCGGAGGACAGCTTAGCACAGATACGCAGTATTTT
TRBJ2-1 TRBD2 . TRBV28 CASSSRTSGRASNEQFF TGTGCCAGCAGTTCTAGGACTAGCGGGAGGGCATCGAATGAGCAGTTCTTC
TRBJ1-2 . once TRBV2 CASKEVRGYTF TGTGCCAGCAAAGAAGTTCGCGGCTACACCTTC
TRBJ2-5 . . TRBV10-2 CASSATGETQYF TGCGCCAGCAGTGCTACGGGGGAGACCCAGTACTTC
TRBJ2-7 . . TRBV11-2 CASSLDALPYF TGTGCCAGCAGCCTGGACGCCCTCCCGTACTTC
TRBJ2-7 . . TRBV2 CASSAADEQYF TGTGCCAGCAGTGCGGCGGACGAGCAGTACTTC
TRBJ2-3 TRBD2 . TRBV10-3 CATLRGTSGDTDTQYF TGTGCCACCTTGCGGGGGACTAGCGGGGACACAGATACGCAGTATTTT
TRBJ2-7 . . TRBV5-1 CASSLQGSSYEQYF TGCGCCAGCAGCTTGCAGGGGAGCTCCTACGAGCAGTACTTC
TRBJ2-5 . once TRBV6-1 CASSGTGSATQYF TGTGCCAGCAGTGGAACAGGGTCGGCGACCCAGTACTTC
TRBJ1-2 TRBD1 . TRBV6-5 CASTRDRGHGYTF TGTGCCAGCACGCGGGACAGGGGGCATGGCTACACCTTC
TRBJ1-2 . . TRBV2 CAGKDSGRGGYTF TGTGCCGGAAAGGATTCGGGTCGCGGTGGCTACACCTTC
TRBJ2-1 . . TRBV5-6 CASSLWDTWGEQFF TGTGCCAGCAGCTTATGGGACACCTGGGGTGAGCAGTTCTTC
TRBJ1-1 . few TRBV4-2 CASSQLRYTEAFF TGTGCCAGCAGCCAACTAAGATACACTGAAGCTTTCTTT
TRBJ2-7 TRBD1 . TRBV6-5 CASSSQGAGEQYF TGTGCCAGCAGTTCGCAGGGGGCGGGGGAGCAGTACTTC
TRBJ1-4 . . TRBV5-6 CASSLFRDGEKLFF TGTGCCAGCAGCTTGTTCAGGGACGGTGAAAAACTGTTTTTT
TRBJ1-3 TRBD1 . TRBV5-5 CASSRDRGLGNTIYF TGTGCCAGCAGCAGAGACAGGGGGCTTGGAAACACCATATATTTT
TRBJ1-5 . . TRBV27 CASSLSRVGDQPQHF TGTGCCAGCAGTTTATCAAGGGTAGGGGATCAGCCCCAGCATTTT
TRBJ1-2 TRBD1 . TRBV10-3 CAISVGTDSYGYTF TGTGCCATCAGTGTAGGGACAGATTCCTATGGCTACACCTTC
TRBJ2-7 . many TRBV4-3 CASSQLAGRSEQYF TGCGCCAGCAGCCAATTGGCAGGGAGAAGCGAGCAGTACTTC
TRBJ2-5 . . TRBV19 CASSVASGGGETQYF TGTGCCAGTAGTGTGGCTAGCGGAGGGGGAGAGACCCAGTACTTC
TRBJ1-2 TRBD1 . TRBV2 CASSAAGGNYGYTF TGTGCCAGCAGTGCCGCAGGGGGTAACTATGGCTACACCTTC
TRBJ2-7 TRBD2 . TRBV2 CASSDLGLSYEQYF TGTGCCAGCAGTGATTTGGGACTAAGCTACGAGCAGTACTTC
TRBJ2-5 . . TRBV5-1 CASSLEQALQETQYF TGCGCCAGCAGCTTGGAGCAGGCGTTGCAAGAGACCCAGTACTTC
TRBJ2-3 TRBD2 . TRBV5-1 CASSSSSGRNTDTQYF TGCGCCAGCAGCTCATCTAGCGGGAGGAACACAGATACGCAGTATTTT
TRBJ1-5 TRBD1 few TRBV2 CASTPGTGGFQPQHF TGTGCCAGCACCCCCGGGACAGGGGGGTTTCAGCCCCAGCATTTT
TRBJ2-1 . . TRBV28 CASRTPYNEQFF TGTGCCAGCAGGACTCCCTACAATGAGCAGTTCTTC
TRBJ2-1 TRBD1 . TRBV19 CASSVQQGASFFNEQFF TGTGCCAGTAGTGTCCAACAGGGGGCCTCCTTTTTCAATGAGCAGTTCTTC
TRBJ2-2 TRBD1 . TRBV4-3 CASSQGDRNTGELFF TGCGCCAGCAGCCAAGGGGACAGGAACACCGGGGAGCTGTTTTTT
TRBJ2-1 . . TRBV18 CASSRRDEQFF TGTGCCAGCTCACGGAGGGATGAGCAGTTCTTC
TRBJ1-4 TRBD1 . TRBV13 CASSRARDRDEKLFF TGTGCCAGCAGCCGGGCGAGGGACAGGGATGAAAAACTGTTTTTT
TRBJ2-7 . . TRBV9 CASSASGTGLSEQYF TGTGCCAGCAGCGCCTCCGGGACTGGGCTCAGCGAGCAGTACTTC
TRBJ2-1 TRBD2 few TRBV4-1 CASSQVTTSGLDEQFF TGCGCCAGCAGCCAAGTTACAACTAGCGGGCTTGATGAGCAGTTCTTC
TRBJ2-3 TRBD2 . TRBV18 CASSGGNTDTQYF TGTGCCAGCTCCGGGGGGAATACAGATACGCAGTATTTT
TRBJ2-1 TRBD2 . TRBV14 CASSPRTSGTSRYYDEQFF TGTGCCAGCAGCCCCCGGACTAGCGGGACGAGCCGATATTATGATGAGCAGTTCTTC
TRBJ1-2 . few TRBV28 CASSTAGYRGNYGYTF TGTGCCAGCAGCACCGCGGGTTATAGGGGGAACTATGGCTACACCTTC